These T cell receptor beta chains were read from a single sample in a study of cytomegalovirus exposure and HLA in healthy donors. The protocol was immunoSEQ multiplex PCR, while the TCRdb copy is restricted to in-frame clones and leaves out a portion. The table records roughly 54,000 clones, roughly four fifths of them present only once. Material for sequencing was PBMCs. The receptors derive from a man in his forties or fifties in good health and CMV-seronegative. Both conserved end residues are part of each CDR3. A D gene is named only where the DNA matches it firmly. Only part of the rows carry a size: once, few, many, or a class if the clone is expanded.

j_call v_call d_call clone_size cdr3_nt cdr3_aa
TRBJ2-7 TRBV28 TRBD1 . TGTGCCAGCAGGACAGGGGGCGCCTACGAGCAGTACTTC CASRTGGAYEQYF
TRBJ2-2 TRBV4-3 TRBD1 . TGCGCCAGCAGGACAGGGGAGGCCGGGGAGCTGTTTTTT CASRTGEAGELFF
TRBJ1-5 TRBV28 TRBD1 . TGTGCCAGCAGTTCAGGGGGCGTCAGCAATCAGCCCCAGCATTTT CASSSGGVSNQPQHF
TRBJ2-2 TRBV5-8 TRBD1 once TGTGCCAGCAGCTTATGGGGACAGGGGAACACCGGGGAGCTGTTTTTT CASSLWGQGNTGELFF
TRBJ2-1 TRBV9 TRBD1 . TGTGCCAGCAGCCCTAGAGGGACAGCCTACAATGAGCAGTTCTTC CASSPRGTAYNEQFF
TRBJ2-5 TRBV10-2 TRBD2 . TGCGCCAGCAGTGACTGGGGGGGGAATCAAGAGACCCAGTACTTC CASSDWGGNQETQYF
TRBJ2-4 TRBV28 . . TGTGCCAGCAGGGAAACAGCCGAAAACATTCAGTACTTC CASRETAENIQYF
TRBJ2-2 TRBV27 TRBD2 few TGTGCCAGCAGTTTAATGGGGACTAGCGGGGGGGGAACCGGGGAGCTGTTTTTT CASSLMGTSGGGTGELFF
TRBJ1-3 TRBV27 . . TGTGCCAGCAGTCCTGCGGGACTTACCTCTGGAAACACCATATATTTT CASSPAGLTSGNTIYF
TRBJ1-6 TRBV27 . . TGTGCCAGCAGCACCCAAGGGGTTAATTCACCCCTCCACTTT CASSTQGVNSPLHF
TRBJ2-7 TRBV5-6 TRBD1 . TGTGCCAGCAGCATCTCCAGGACAGGGTACCACGAGCAGTACTTC CASSISRTGYHEQYF
TRBJ2-1 TRBV7-6 . . TGTGCCAGCAGCTTAGGGAGGGCGCGCTCCTACAATGAGCAGTTCTTC CASSLGRARSYNEQFF
TRBJ2-3 TRBV5-1 TRBD1 . TGCGCCAGCAGCGTCCGGGACAGGGGGCTTGATACGCAGTATTTT CASSVRDRGLDTQYF
TRBJ1-2 TRBV5-4 . . TGTGCCAGCAGCTTGCAGGGCAGATATGGCTACACCTTC CASSLQGRYGYTF
TRBJ1-5 TRBV5-8 TRBD1 once TGTGCCAGCAGCTTGTCATTCGGGACAGGGTTGTTGGGCAATCAGCCCCAGCATTTT CASSLSFGTGLLGNQPQHF
TRBJ2-3 TRBV10-3 TRBD1 . TGTGCCATCAGGATTGACAGGGGCTTTCTAGCAGATACGCAGTATTTT CAIRIDRGFLADTQYF
TRBJ1-3 TRBV5-1 TRBD1 once TGCGCCAGCAGCTTGTCGGGCCAGAGACAGGGCGACACCATATATTTT CASSLSGQRQGDTIYF
TRBJ1-1 TRBV29-1 . . TGCAGCGCCACGAGGGGAGGTAACACTGAAGCTTTCTTT CSATRGGNTEAFF
TRBJ2-5 TRBV5-6 TRBD2 . TGTGCCAGCAGCCCGGAAAGCGGGGGGCCGAGAGAGCAGTACTTC CASSPESGGPREQYF
TRBJ2-7 TRBV10-3 TRBD2 . TGTGCCACCTCTAGCGGGGGGTCCACCTACGAGCAGTACTTC CATSSGGSTYEQYF
TRBJ2-1 TRBV9 TRBD2 . TGTGCCAGCAGCGAGTTAGGACTAGCTGGTGAGCAGTTCTTC CASSELGLAGEQFF
TRBJ1-6 TRBV5-1 TRBD1 . TGCGCCAGCAGCGCCGGGACAGGGCGAGATTGGAATTCTTCACCCCTCCACTTT CASSAGTGRDWNSSPLHF
TRBJ2-3 TRBV19 . . TGTGCCAGTAGTCAATGGGGCAGTACAGATACGCAGTATTTT CASSQWGSTDTQYF
TRBJ1-5 TRBV5-6 . once TGTGCCAGCAGCTTGGGCCCGGGGGGGAGCAATCAGCCCCAGCATTTT CASSLGPGGSNQPQHF